There are a few counts of the clone carrying this TCR beta chain. Its antigen is still unknown. Germline CDR1 and CDR2: MDHEN and SYDVKM. The trim removed 3 bases at V and 1 base at J, leaving 11 bases unmatched. The CDR3 sequence is 20 residues long. Assay used: immunoSEQ multiplex PCR; TCRdb lists only in-frame clones, some missing. Among roughly 3,600 clones listed, about 80% were seen once. This specimen belongs to a study of CD4+ T cells in melanoma. The study's findings and limits: Neoantigen-specific CD4+ T cells in melanoma reportedly had diverse differentiation states. CD8+ T cell, macrophage and B cell function reportedly correlated with neoantigen-specific CD4+ T cells.

The receptor was derived from a human donor with melanoma. The chain recombines TRBV28 with TRBJ2-1; TRBD2 aligns across 14 bases. Sequencing used tumor tissue. CDR3 in DNA: TGTGCCAGCAGTTTCTCAGGGACTAGCGGGAGAAAGAGGTCCTACAATGAGCAGTTCTTC. Translated: CASSFSGTSGRKRSYNEQFF.